Below, 9 T cell receptor beta chains from the same sample are listed, as sequenced in a study of T cells after somatic rescue of genetic block. The method was immunoSEQ multiplex PCR; TCRdb's version includes in-frame clones alone and lacks a portion of them. Among tens of thousands of clones, just under 90% were seen once, and the ten largest hold roughly 1.7%. Sequencing input: peripheral blood mononuclear cells (PBMCs). These TCRs come from a woman under 30.

The CDR3 region has the DNA TGCAGCGTTGAAAGGTTAGGAATTGGACTAGCGGGTAGAGATACGCAGTATTTT. This sequence encodes CSVERLGIGLAGRDTQYF. The rearrangement joins TRBV29-1 to TRBJ2-3; TRBD2 matches at 11 bases. CDR3 length: 18 residues. In germline, CDR1 is SQVTM, CDR2 ANQGSEA. J lost 5 bases, V lost 2 bases, and 15 bases had no gene match.

This sequence joins TRBV5-1 and TRBJ2-1; 7 nucleotides match TRBD1. CDR1 is SGHRS and CDR2 is YFSETQ in the germline V gene. The CDR3 has 12 residues. V trimming: 4 bases; J trimming: 7 bases; junction bases outside the gene matches: 2. CDR3 bases: TGCGCCAGCAGCCTGACAGGGAATGAGCAGTTCTTC. Translated, it gives CASSLTGNEQFF.

The chain couples TRBV11-2 to TRBJ2-2; D gene ambiguous. V lost 7 bases, J lost 9 bases, and 6 bases lay in between. CDR1 is SGHAT and CDR2 is FQNNGV in the germline V gene. The CDR3 covers 10 residues. In nucleotides, the CDR3 is TGTGCCAGCAACCCTAGGGAGCTGTTTTTT. Its translation is CASNPRELFF.

The rearrangement joins TRBV29-1 to TRBJ2-1; TRBD2 matches at 7 bases. After removal of 5 bases from V and 4 bases from J, the junction contained 5 bases not matched to a gene. The CDR3 length is 13 residues. Germline values: CDR1 SQVTM, CDR2 ANQGSEA. This CDR3 is CSVLLAAYNEQFF. The CDR3 DNA reads as TGCAGCGTTCTCCTAGCGGCATACAATGAGCAGTTCTTC.

The chain uses TRBV9 and TRBJ2-3; either TRBD1 or TRBD2 may fit D (6 bases each). The germline gives CDR1 SGDLS, CDR2 YYNGEE. Trimming left V 0 bases short and J 0 bases short, with 14 bases between. The CDR3 has 17 amino acids. CDR3 residues: CASSVEGGGPSTDTQYF. CDR3 DNA sequence: TGTGCCAGCAGCGTAGAGGGGGGAGGACCCAGCACAGATACGCAGTATTTT.

The chain joins TRBV2 to TRBJ1-1, with D tentatively TRBD1 (5 bases). Germline loops: CDR1 SNHLY, CDR2 FYNNEI. Trimming took off 6 bases at V and 0 bases at J, with 8 bases between the two ends. The CDR3 sequence is 13 residues long. The CDR3 DNA reads TGTGCCAGCAGGTCACAGGTGAACACTGAAGCTTTCTTT. This translates into CASRSQVNTEAFF.

This chain uses TRBV5-1 with TRBJ2-1, with 8 positions matching TRBD2. The germline V gene has CDR1 SGHRS and CDR2 YFSETQ. The CDR3 sequence is 14 residues long. V shed 6 bases and J 7 bases; nucleotides not matched to a gene: 9. CDR3 loop: CASTSSGSGNEQFF. The CDR3 DNA reads TGCGCCAGCACATCGAGCGGGAGTGGAAATGAGCAGTTCTTC.

This chain connects TRBV6-6 to TRBJ2-5; a weak D match, TRBD1 (5 bases). The germline CDR1 and CDR2 sequences are MNHNY and SVGAGI (reference sequence). The CDR3 spans 16 residues. The V end lost 5 bases, the J end lost 5 bases, and 21 bases lay between the germline ends. The CDR3 DNA reads as TGTGCCAGCAGTCCCCGGTGGGGCCGGGCCCGGGAGACCCAGTACTTC. Protein product: CASSPRWGRARETQYF.

V and J are TRBV28 and TRBJ1-4; the D is unclear. V was shortened by 6 bases and J by 8 bases, with 10 bases between the two germline ends. Germline CDR1 and CDR2: MDHEN and SYDVKM. CDR3 length: 12 amino acids. As DNA, the CDR3 is TGTGCCAGCAGCCTACCGGGGGAAAAACTGTTTTTT. This sequence encodes CASSLPGEKLFF.